The clone carrying this TCR beta chain is a singleton in its sample. This sample is part of a study of blood T cell repertoires in COVID-19. Study processing details: From reference gene primer amplification, estimates of nucleated cell counts were derived. Only in-frame clones appear in the TCRdb table, and some are missing; sequencing was by immunoSEQ multiplex PCR. V, J and clone size are taken as reported in that table, and D and trimming were inferred from the DNA itself. The data contain roughly 100,000 clones, 91% of them singletons. V lost 5 bases and J 4 bases, leaving 13 bases between the germline ends. The length of the CDR3 is 13 residues. Germline CDR1 reads GTSNPN; CDR2 reads SVGIG (reference sequence).

The sequence was collected from a man aged 18 to 30 with acute or convalescent COVID-19. The specimen sequenced was peripheral blood. This chain uses TRBV30 with TRBJ2-3, with D uncertain. The CDR3 DNA is TGTGCCTGGGTACAGAACGGCGCAGATACGCAGTATTTT. Translation: CAWVQNGADTQYF.